These 25 T cell receptor beta chains share one sample of origin, sequenced in a study of blood T cells in healthy people across ages (dated by TCRdb to between 2014 and 2017). Library preparation employed 5' RACE. The listed sequencing device is Illumina HiSeq 2500. A second PCR of about 6 to 11 cycles was performed with a sample-barcoded 5' primer and a J-beta primer mix. TCRdb reprocessing: public reads trimmed at Q25 with fastp, clones called with MiXCR, in-frame beta chains kept. Each record represents a unique CDR3 protein, reported with the most common genes and DNA among its rows. This sample is represented by around 900,000 distinct CDR3 sequences; less than 35% of them were singletons. Together, the top ten hold 15% to 20% of the sample. The sequenced sample consisted of blood. The receptor source for this set is a woman of 80 years or more in good health.

Many counts were recorded for this clonotype. The rearrangement joins TRBV4-1 to TRBJ2-1; D is uncertain. The V and J ends lost 6 bases and 4 bases respectively, with 7 bases between them. The CDR3 length is 12 residues. Germline V gives CDR1 MGHRA, CDR2 YSYEKL. The CDR3 nucleotides read TGCGCCAGCAGTCCCGAGTACAATGAGCAGTTCTTC. Protein product: CASSPEYNEQFF.

This chain joins TRBV14 and TRBJ2-1; 7 positions match TRBD2. The CDR3 covers 17 residues. The germline CDR1 and CDR2 sequences are SGHDN and FVKESK. Germline trimming cut 3 bases from V and 3 bases from J; bases unmatched to any gene: 11. CDR3 nucleotide sequence: TGTGCCAGCAGCCAGACCCCCGGCGGGGGTCACTACAATGAGCAGTTCTTC. Protein product: CASSQTPGGGHYNEQFF.

The genes are TRBV7-2 and TRBJ2-7, with D perhaps given as TRBD1 or TRBD2 (6 bases each). The length of the CDR3 is 14 residues. Germline V lookup: CDR1 SGHTA, CDR2 FQGNSA. V gave up 0 bases and J gave up 5 bases, with 11 bases separating them. The CDR3 nucleotides are TGTGCCAGCAGCTTAGCTGGGGGGCCTCACGAGCAGTACTTC. Translation: CASSLAGGPHEQYF.

At least ten counts were recorded for this clonotype. This chain joins TRBV20-1 and TRBJ2-5; D unresolved. The CDR3 loop spans 11 amino acids. Deletions cut 3 bases from V and 2 bases from J, with 4 bases between. The V gene's germline CDR1 is DFQATT and CDR2 SNEGSKA (reference sequence). The CDR3 loop reads CSASEQETQYF. The CDR3 DNA follows: TGCAGTGCTAGCGAGCAAGAGACCCAGTACTTC.

This chain links TRBV7-2 with TRBJ2-2; D perhaps matches TRBD2 (5 bases). The length of the CDR3 is 15 residues. Germline V lookup: CDR1 SGHTA, CDR2 FQGNSA. Trimming cost V 5 bases and J 6 bases, with 16 bases left between them. CDR3 nucleotides: TGTGCCAGCAGCCCGAGCGGTGGGTCTCCCGGGGAGCTGTTTTTT. Protein product: CASSPSGGSPGELFF.

This clonotype was found a few times. The V and J genes are TRBV20-1 and TRBJ2-1; 9 nucleotides line up with TRBD2. V trimming: 3 bases; J trimming: 4 bases; junction bases outside the gene matches: 4. Looked up from germline, CDR1 is DFQATT and CDR2 is SNEGSKA (reference sequence). The length of the CDR3 is 14 residues. Here the CDR3 reads CSARTSGPYNEQFF. CDR3 in DNA: TGCAGTGCTAGGACTAGCGGACCTTACAATGAGCAGTTCTTC.

This clonotype was counted at least ten times. The chain has TRBV24-1 and TRBJ2-7; possibly TRBD1 or TRBD2 for D (5 bases each). The V end lost 4 bases, the J end lost 2 bases, and 11 bases lay between the germline ends. CDR3 length: 14 residues. CDR1 and CDR2 (germline): KGHDR, SFDVKD. CDR3 nucleotide sequence: TGTGCCACCAGTGACCCGAGGGGAGCCTACGAGCAGTACTTC. Protein sequence: CATSDPRGAYEQYF.

The chain employs TRBV18 and TRBJ1-1; TRBD1 is a possible D gene (6 bases). V dropped 0 bases and J dropped 1 base, with 15 bases sitting between them. The CDR3 has 17 residues. Looked up from germline, CDR1 is KGHSH and CDR2 is LQKENI. The CDR3 DNA reads TGTGCCAGCTCACCACCCAACCGGGCAGGGGAGAACACTGAAGCTTTCTTT. This sequence encodes CASSPPNRAGENTEAFF.

This clonotype was picked up many times. The J gene is TRBJ2-5, the V gene TRBV7-9; D unresolved. Germline-derived CDR1 and CDR2 are SEHNR and FQNEAQ (reference sequence). V lost 1 base and J 7 bases, leaving 13 bases between the germline ends. The CDR3 is 14 residues long. As DNA, the CDR3 is TGTGCCAGCAGCTTAGGTCTGGGTCCGGGGACCCAGTACTTC. Translating it yields CASSLGLGPGTQYF.

This chain uses TRBV7-8 with TRBJ2-2, with 9 nucleotides matching TRBD2. Trimming took 7 bases from V and 6 from J; bases not matched to a gene: 12. Germline-derived CDR1 and CDR2 are SGHVS and FQNEAQ. This CDR3 is built from 16 residues. CDR3 nucleotides: TGTGCCAGCATCAAGAAGCGGGGGGAACGGCCCGGGGAGCTGTTTTTT. Protein sequence: CASIKKRGERPGELFF.

Many counts were recorded for this clonotype. The chain couples TRBV25-1 to TRBJ2-3; D unclear. The V and J ends lost 3 bases and 1 base respectively, with 5 bases between them. CDR1 and CDR2 from the germline V gene are MGHDK and SYGVNS. The CDR3 loop spans 13 amino acids. The CDR3 spells CASSDGGTDTQYF. The CDR3 region has the DNA TGTGCCAGCAGTGATGGGGGCACAGATACGCAGTATTTT.

The genes are TRBV5-1 and TRBJ2-3; D call uncertain. V was shortened by 6 bases and J by 0 bases, with 8 bases between the two germline ends. The CDR3 extends over 13 amino acids. Per the germline V gene, CDR1 is SGHRS and CDR2 is YFSETQ. The DNA of the CDR3 is TGCGCCAGCAATCCGGGTAGCACAGATACGCAGTATTTT. Its translation: CASNPGSTDTQYF. Variable domain in full (rest from reference TRBV5-1 and TRBJ2-3): KAGVTQTPRYLIKTRGQQVTLSCSPISGHRSVSWYQQTPGQGLQFLFEYFSETQRNKGNFPGRFSGRQFSNSRSEMNVSTLELGDSALYLCASNPGSTDTQYFGPGTRLTVL.

CDR3: CASSIGTGGRTGELFF. CDR3 sequence (DNA): TGTGCCAGCAGTATCGGGACAGGGGGTCGCACCGGGGAGCTGTTTTTT. The rearrangement links TRBV6-5 to TRBJ2-2, with 11 bases matching TRBD1. The CDR3 is 16 amino acids. V lost 5 bases, J lost 4 bases, and 6 bases stayed unmatched. The germline gives CDR1 MNHEY, CDR2 SVGAGI.

In the case of this clonotype: Compared with germline, one end of the junction differs, possibly owing to a read error. The rearrangement joins TRBV9 to TRBJ2-5; TRBD1 aligns across 7 bases. The CDR3 loop spans 13 amino acids. CDR1 is SGDLS, CDR2 YYNGEE, per germline. The CDR3 bases are TGTGGCAGCAGCCCCGACAGGGTAGAGACCCAGTACTTC. Residues: CGSSPDRVETQYF.

At least ten counts were recorded for this clonotype. The rearrangement joins TRBV7-2 to TRBJ2-4; D is uncertain. The CDR3 totals 14 residues. Germline lookup yields CDR1 SGHTA and CDR2 FQGNSA. With 3 bases removed from V and 1 base from J, the gap between germline ends came to 7 bases. The CDR3 sequence is CASSFPGAKNIQYF. The CDR3 DNA follows: TGTGCCAGCAGCTTCCCCGGGGCCAAAAACATTCAGTACTTC.

The chain joins TRBV11-2 to TRBJ2-1; a weak D match, TRBD2 (5 bases). Germline-derived CDR1 and CDR2 are SGHAT and FQNNGV. The CDR3 runs 15 residues. The V gene lost 6 bases and the J gene lost 4 bases, with 16 bases spanning the gap. In DNA form, the CDR3 reads TGTGCCAGCAGTTTATGGAGGCAGCCTTACAATGAGCAGTTCTTC. Translating it yields CASSLWRQPYNEQFF.

This clonotype was counted ten times or more. The chain joins TRBV12-3 or TRBV12-4 to TRBJ2-1; 8 nucleotides align to TRBD1. V shed 9 bases and J 7 bases; nucleotides not matched to a gene: 14. This CDR3 comprises 15 residues. CDR3 in amino acids: CASWSGQGIRNEQFF. The DNA for the CDR3 is TGTGCCAGTTGGTCCGGACAGGGAATTAGGAATGAGCAGTTCTTC.

This clonotype was observed a few times. This sequence joins TRBV19 and TRBJ1-4; D may be TRBD1 (5 bases). Germline V gene lookup returns CDR1 LNHDA and CDR2 SQIVND (reference sequence). CDR3 length equals 14 residues. Deletions cut 8 bases from V and 8 bases from J, with 18 bases between. The CDR3 region has the DNA TGTGCCAGTCGGGGACTCGACAGCGTCGAAAAACTGTTTTTT. Protein product: CASRGLDSVEKLFF. The full variable domain, with the rest looked up from reference TRBV19 and TRBJ1-4, is DGGITQSPKYLFRKEGQNVTLSCEQNLNHDAMYWYRQDPGQGLRLIYYSQIVNDFQKGDIAEGYSVSREKKESFPLTVTSAQKNPTAFYLCASRGLDSVEKLFFGSGTQLSVL.

The gene calls are TRBV6-6 and TRBJ2-3; 10 positions match TRBD2. This CDR3 comprises 16 residues. Trimming cost V 0 bases and J 3 bases; bases outside gene matches: 3. Germline CDR1 is MNHNY and CDR2 is SVGAGI (reference sequence). The CDR3 spells CASSYSSSGGTDTQYF. CDR3 bases: TGTGCCAGCAGTTACTCTTCTAGCGGGGGAACAGATACGCAGTATTTT.

This clonotype was counted only a few times. V is TRBV12-3 or TRBV12-4 and J is TRBJ2-1; 10 nucleotides agree with TRBD1. Trimming removed 6 bases from V and 4 bases from J; junction bases left unmatched: 6. The CDR3 contains 15 residues. CDR3 residues: CASSPGTGDYNEQFF. The CDR3 DNA sequence: TGTGCCAGCAGCCCCGGGACAGGGGATTACAATGAGCAGTTCTTC.

In this sample, this clonotype turned up a few times. This sequence joins TRBV30 and TRBJ1-6, with D tentatively TRBD1 (6 bases). Germline values: CDR1 GTSNPN, CDR2 SVGIG (reference sequence). This CDR3 spans 15 amino acids. With 3 bases removed from V and 7 bases from J, the gap between germline ends came to 16 bases. This CDR3 is CAWRIPGARNSPLHF. The CDR3 coding sequence is TGTGCCTGGAGAATCCCAGGGGCGCGGAATTCACCCCTCCACTTT. Drawing the rest from reference TRBV30 and TRBJ1-6, the complete variable domain is SQTIHQWPATLVQPVGSPLSLECTVEGTSNPNLYWYRQAAGRGLQLLFYSVGIGQISSEVPQNLSASRPQDRQFILSSKKLLLSDSGFYLCAWRIPGARNSPLHFGNGTRLTVT.

Turning to this clonotype: Relative to the germline gene, one junction end is altered; a read error may explain this. This CDR3 reads CASGQEAWTSGGGEGNGQFF. CDR3 DNA: TGTGCCAGCGGCCAAGAAGCTTGGACTAGCGGGGGTGGGGAAGGGAATGGGCAGTTCTTC. The V gene is TRBV3-1, the J gene TRBJ2-1; 13 bases align to TRBD2. The germline V gene has CDR1 LGHDT and CDR2 YNNKEL (reference sequence). This CDR3 region has 20 residues.

The CDR3 is CSARDPGSVTEAFF. The CDR3 DNA is TGCAGTGCTAGAGATCCGGGGTCGGTCACTGAAGCTTTCTTT. The chain employs TRBV20-1 and TRBJ1-1; no definite D call. The germline V gene has CDR1 DFQATT and CDR2 SNEGSKA (reference sequence). Between the trimmed V and J ends, which lost 0 bases and 4 bases, there was a span of 12 bases. This CDR3 has 14 residues.

Worth noting for this clonotype: The junction departs from germline at one end; a sequencing error may be responsible. The gene calls are TRBV20-1 and TRBJ1-2, with D unresolved. The germline V gene has CDR1 DFQATT and CDR2 SNEGSKA (reference sequence). The CDR3 spans 11 residues. The CDR3 DNA follows: TGCAGTGCCAGAGGGCAATCGGGCTACACCTTC. It translates to CSARGQSGYTF.

This clonotype was seen repeatedly, ten times or more. The chain carries TRBV5-6 and TRBJ2-1; 12 bases are shared with TRBD2. The CDR3 is made up of 17 amino acids. The trim removed 0 bases at V and 5 bases at J, leaving 6 bases unmatched. The germline V gene has CDR1 SGHDT and CDR2 YYEEEE. The CDR3 protein is CASSLVLAGGPHNEQFF. The CDR3 DNA reads TGTGCCAGCAGCTTGGTGCTAGCGGGGGGGCCCCACAATGAGCAGTTCTTC.